This T cell receptor beta chain originates from a study of CD8 T cells in Susac syndrome (dated by TCRdb to 2018 to 2020). Study-level background: Among the sequenced Susac syndrome patients, 5 or 6 had clinically active disease and roughly eight were in clinical remission. Susac syndrome patients were therapy-naive, on corticosteroids (some also receiving IVIg), or on IVIg alone at blood withdrawal. Whether CD8+ T cell activation and differentiation in Susac syndrome was antigen driven was tested using repertoire sequencing.

The CDR3 runs 20 residues from the cysteine to the phenylalanine. The sequence is cut down to CDR3 DNA, 60 bases in frame from base 1. The germline V gene (reference sequence) specifies SGHAT as CDR1 and FQDESV as CDR2. V is clipped by 1 base and J by 0 bases, and the sequence between their germline boundaries is 24 bases long. For this clonotype: Its antigen remains undetermined. Per-base qualities were not stored, and no clone one base away is much larger.

Overall study outcomes, separate from this receptor: In patients with Susac syndrome, the CD4+ T cell repertoire showed no detectable clonal expansion. The study acknowledged that relatively few individuals were included in the TCR sequencing and HLA analysis.

Peripheral blood CD8+ and CD4+ T cells from healthy donors, Susac syndrome patients and multiple sclerosis patients were profiled using high-throughput TCR beta sequencing. The Susac syndrome patients fulfilled recently defined diagnostic criteria for either definite or probable disease. Bulk CD8+ and CD4+ T cells were purified by magnetic negative isolation, while CD8+ TEMRA cells were enriched using FACS. Blood was collected in EDTA tubes and processed within 24 hours, with PBMCs isolated through density gradient centrifugation. PBMCs intended for TCR sequencing were frozen in liquid nitrogen and were later thawed in a 37 degrees C water bath. Purity of sorted or isolated CD4+, CD8+ and CD8+ TEMRA cells was at least 90%. RNA was extracted using the RNeasy kit, and roughly 0.45 to 1 microgram was reverse transcribed with random hexamers. The immunoSEQ multiplex PCR assay, which covers 54 Vbeta and 13 Jbeta segments, was used to amplify TCR beta CDR3 regions. PCR amplification bias was corrected using a synthetic template baseline for primer optimization and computational correction. The original methods were these. Reads were assigned to V, D and J genes according to IMGT and analyzed in immunoSEQ Analyzer, with only productive sequences retained. To calculate clonality, Shannon entropy was normalized by log2 of the number of productive unique sequences and then subtracted from one. Public and private clones were assessed among the 100 most prevalent clones of each patient and control. A clone was defined as Susac-specific if it was absent from the healthy and MS cohorts, from some 1,100 published viral clones and from other ImmuneACCESS disease sequences. TCRdb cleaned the public reads at Q25 with fastp, built clones with MiXCR and kept in-frame beta chains. When rows share a CDR3 protein, they turn into one entry using the most common DNA and genes. What appears here as the V and J calls and clone size reflects TCRdb's work, not the paper's. In all, the sample holds some 68,000 distinct CDR3 sequences, and approximately 93% of those were seen once. Over 0.12% of the sample belongs to the ten largest clones.

This sequence uses TRBV11-1 and TRBJ1-2; no D gene is confidently identified. The receptor comes from a human donor with Susac syndrome. Source material: CD4+ T cells from PBMCs. The nucleotide sequence is TGTGCCAGCAGCTTAGACCTTATGTCATACATCCCACTCTCTAACTATGGCTACACCTTC. It translates as CASSLDLMSYIPLSNYGYTF. When the CDR3 is completed using the reference TRBV11-1 and TRBJ1-2 genes on either side, the full variable domain is EAEVAQSPRYKITEKSQAVAFWCDPISGHATLYWYRQILGQGPELLVQFQDESVVDDSQLPKDRFSAERLKGVDSTLKIQPAELGDSAMYLCASSLDLMSYIPLSNYGYTFGSGTRLTVV.